These 2 T cell receptor beta chains were sequenced from one sample in a study of T cell changes during pregnancy in multiple sclerosis. Profiled with immunoSEQ multiplex PCR; TCRdb holds only in-frame clones, not every one. The table has 65,000 to 70,000 clones, about 91% seen once. Sequences were derived from peripheral blood, sampled in the first trimester of pregnancy. All receptors derive from a female donor with multiple sclerosis, enrolled in a pregnancy study.

This rearrangement joins TRBV10-3 to TRBJ2-7; the match to TRBD1 covers 8 bases. Germline lookup yields CDR1 ENHRY and CDR2 SYGVKD. The CDR3 sequence is 15 residues long. V trimming: 3 bases; J trimming: 2 bases; junction bases outside the gene matches: 6. CDR3 DNA sequence: TGTGCCATCAGTGACCTAGCGACAGGGGCCTACGAGCAGTACTTC. It specifies CAISDLATGAYEQYF.

J is TRBJ1-2 and V is TRBV5-4, with D possibly being TRBD1 (6 bases). The CDR3 has 13 residues. V lost 0 bases and J lost 8, with 11 bases in between. The V gene's germline CDR1 is SGHNT and CDR2 YYREEE (reference sequence). The CDR3: CASSLEGERGYTF. In nucleotides, the CDR3 is TGTGCCAGCAGCTTGGAGGGGGAGAGGGGCTACACCTTC.